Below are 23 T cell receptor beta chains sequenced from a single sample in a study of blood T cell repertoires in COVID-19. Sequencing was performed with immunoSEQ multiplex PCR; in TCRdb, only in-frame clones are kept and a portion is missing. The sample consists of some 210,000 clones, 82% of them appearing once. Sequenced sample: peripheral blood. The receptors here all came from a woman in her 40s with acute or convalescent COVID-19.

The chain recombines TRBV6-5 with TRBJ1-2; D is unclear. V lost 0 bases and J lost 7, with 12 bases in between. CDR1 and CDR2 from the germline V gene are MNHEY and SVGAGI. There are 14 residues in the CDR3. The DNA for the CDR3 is TGTGCCAGCAGTTACTCCCGGGGTATGGGTGGCTACACCTTC. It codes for CASSYSRGMGGYTF.

The CDR3 is CASSQAREFEQYF. CDR3 nucleotides: TGTGCCAGCAGCCAAGCCCGGGAATTCGAGCAGTACTTC. The V call is TRBV3-1 (or the pseudogene TRBV3-2), the J call TRBJ2-7; a weak D match, TRBD2 (5 bases). The CDR3 consists of 13 residues. Per germline, CDR1 LGHDT and CDR2 YNNKEL (reference sequence). V lost 1 base, J lost 6 bases, and 10 bases lay in between.

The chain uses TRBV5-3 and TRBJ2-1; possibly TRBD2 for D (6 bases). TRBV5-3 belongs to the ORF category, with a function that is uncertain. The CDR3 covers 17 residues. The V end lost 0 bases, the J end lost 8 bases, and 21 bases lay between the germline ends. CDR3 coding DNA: TGTGCCAGAAGCTTGGTAGGTGTCGGGAGCTGGGTGGATGAGCAGTTCTTC. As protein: CARSLVGVGSWVDEQFF.

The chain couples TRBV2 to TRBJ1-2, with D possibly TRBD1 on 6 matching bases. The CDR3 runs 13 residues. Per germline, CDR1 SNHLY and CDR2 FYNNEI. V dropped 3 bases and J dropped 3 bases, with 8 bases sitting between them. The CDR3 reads CASSENRDYGYTF. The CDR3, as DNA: TGTGCCAGCAGTGAGAACAGGGACTATGGCTACACCTTC.

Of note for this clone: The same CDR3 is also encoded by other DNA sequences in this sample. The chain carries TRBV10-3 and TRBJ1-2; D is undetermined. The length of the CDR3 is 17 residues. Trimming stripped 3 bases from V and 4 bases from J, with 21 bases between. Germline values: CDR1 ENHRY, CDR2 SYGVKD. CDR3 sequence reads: CAISDYIGGRASYGYTF. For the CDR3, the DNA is TGTGCCATCAGTGACTATATTGGTGGGAGGGCAAGCTATGGCTACACCTTC.

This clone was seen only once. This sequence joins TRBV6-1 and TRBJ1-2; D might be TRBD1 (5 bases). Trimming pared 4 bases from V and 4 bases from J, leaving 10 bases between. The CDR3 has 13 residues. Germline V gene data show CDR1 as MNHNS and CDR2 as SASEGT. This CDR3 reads CASSGATVYGYTF. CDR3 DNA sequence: TGTGCCAGCAGTGGAGCGACAGTCTATGGCTACACCTTC.

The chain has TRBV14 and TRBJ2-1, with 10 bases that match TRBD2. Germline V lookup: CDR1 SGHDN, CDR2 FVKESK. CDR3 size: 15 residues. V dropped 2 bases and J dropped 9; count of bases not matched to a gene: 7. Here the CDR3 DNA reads TGTGCCAGCAGCCAACAAGCGGGGGGGCTTGGTGAGCAGTTCTTC. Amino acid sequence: CASSQQAGGLGEQFF.

CDR3 coding DNA: TGTGCCTGGAGCTCCGCCTACTCATTCTACGAGCAGTACTTC. It translates to CAWSSAYSFYEQYF. This sequence joins TRBV30 and TRBJ2-7, with D hard to call. Germline values: CDR1 GTSNPN, CDR2 SVGIG (reference sequence). V lost 3 bases and J 3 bases, leaving 15 bases between the germline ends. The CDR3 extends over 14 amino acids.

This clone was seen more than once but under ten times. CDR3 loop: CASSLVRVSSGNTIYF. DNA of the CDR3: TGTGCCAGCAGCTTAGTTCGGGTTAGCTCTGGAAACACCATATATTTT. V and J are TRBV7-2 and TRBJ1-3; no reliable D call. Per germline, CDR1 SGHTA and CDR2 FQGNSA. The CDR3 extends over 16 amino acids. Trimming pared 1 base from V and 0 bases from J, leaving 10 bases between.

The CDR3 DNA is TGTGCCAGTAGTACGGGGACCTACGAGCAGTACTTC. It translates to CASSTGTYEQYF. The genes are TRBV19 and TRBJ2-7; D perhaps matches TRBD2 (5 bases). V lost 4 bases to trimming and J lost 2 bases, with 6 bases between them. From germline, CDR1 is LNHDA and CDR2 SQIVND (reference sequence). The CDR3 loop spans 12 amino acids.

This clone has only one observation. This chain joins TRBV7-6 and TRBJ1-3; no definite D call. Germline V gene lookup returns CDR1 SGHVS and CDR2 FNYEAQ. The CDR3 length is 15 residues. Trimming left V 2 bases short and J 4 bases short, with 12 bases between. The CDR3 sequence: CASSLSDSSGNTIYF. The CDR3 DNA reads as TGTGCCAGCAGCTTATCGGACTCGTCGGGAAACACCATATATTTT.

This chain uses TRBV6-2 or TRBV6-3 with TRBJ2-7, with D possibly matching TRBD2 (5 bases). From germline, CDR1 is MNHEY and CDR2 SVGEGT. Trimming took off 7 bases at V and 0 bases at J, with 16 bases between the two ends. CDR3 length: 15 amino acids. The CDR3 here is CASTPPGSISYEQYF. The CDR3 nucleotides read TGTGCCAGCACCCCCCCGGGATCAATCTCCTACGAGCAGTACTTC.

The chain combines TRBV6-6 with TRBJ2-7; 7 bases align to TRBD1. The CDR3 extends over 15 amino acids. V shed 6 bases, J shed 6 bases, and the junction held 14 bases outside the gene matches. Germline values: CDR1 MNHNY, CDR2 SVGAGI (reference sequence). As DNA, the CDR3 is TGTGCCAGCAGCCGACAGGGTGCCGCTTGGGGCGAGCAGTACTTC. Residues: CASSRQGAAWGEQYF.

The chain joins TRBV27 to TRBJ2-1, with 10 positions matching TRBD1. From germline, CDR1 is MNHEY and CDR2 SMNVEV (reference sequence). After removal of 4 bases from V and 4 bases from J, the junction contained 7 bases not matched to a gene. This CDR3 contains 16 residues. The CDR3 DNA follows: TGTGCCAGCAGTTCCCGCCCGGACAGGGGGTACAATGAGCAGTTCTTC. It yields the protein CASSSRPDRGYNEQFF.

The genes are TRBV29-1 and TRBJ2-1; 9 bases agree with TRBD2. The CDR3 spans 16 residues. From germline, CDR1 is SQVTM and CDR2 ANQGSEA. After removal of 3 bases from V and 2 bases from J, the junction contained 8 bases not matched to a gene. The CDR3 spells CSVEGRRGGAYNEQFF. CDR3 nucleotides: TGCAGCGTTGAGGGGCGGCGGGGGGGTGCCTACAATGAGCAGTTCTTC.

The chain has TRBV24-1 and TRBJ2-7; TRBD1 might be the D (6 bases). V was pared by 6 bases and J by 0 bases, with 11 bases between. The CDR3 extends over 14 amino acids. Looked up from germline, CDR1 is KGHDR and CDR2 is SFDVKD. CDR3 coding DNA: TGTGCCACCAGTAAACAGGGAAGCTCCTACGAGCAGTACTTC. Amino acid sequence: CATSKQGSSYEQYF.

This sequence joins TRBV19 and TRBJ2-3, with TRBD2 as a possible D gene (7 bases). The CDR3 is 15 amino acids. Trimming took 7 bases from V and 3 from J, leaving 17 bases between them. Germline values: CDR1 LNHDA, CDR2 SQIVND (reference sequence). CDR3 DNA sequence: TGTGCCAGTACCCCAAGGGGGACTATTACAGATACGCAGTATTTT. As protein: CASTPRGTITDTQYF.

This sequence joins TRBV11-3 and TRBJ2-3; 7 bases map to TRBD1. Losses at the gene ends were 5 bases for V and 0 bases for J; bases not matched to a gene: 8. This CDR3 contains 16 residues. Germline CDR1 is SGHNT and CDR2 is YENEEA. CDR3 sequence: CASSRRGDSSTDTQYF. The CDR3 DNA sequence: TGTGCCAGCAGCCGCCGTGGGGACAGTAGCACAGATACGCAGTATTTT. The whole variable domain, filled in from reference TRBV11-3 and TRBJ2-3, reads EAGVVQSPRYKIIEKKQPVAFWCNPISGHNTLYWYLQNLGQGPELLIRYENEEAVDDSQLPKDRFSAERLKGVDSTLKIQPAELGDSAVYLCASSRRGDSSTDTQYFGPGTRLTVL.

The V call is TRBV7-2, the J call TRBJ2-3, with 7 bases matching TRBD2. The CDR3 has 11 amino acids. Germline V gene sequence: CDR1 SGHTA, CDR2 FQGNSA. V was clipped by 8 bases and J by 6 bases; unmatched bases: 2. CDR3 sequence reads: CASGGDDTQYF. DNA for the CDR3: TGTGCCAGCGGGGGGGACGATACGCAGTATTTT.

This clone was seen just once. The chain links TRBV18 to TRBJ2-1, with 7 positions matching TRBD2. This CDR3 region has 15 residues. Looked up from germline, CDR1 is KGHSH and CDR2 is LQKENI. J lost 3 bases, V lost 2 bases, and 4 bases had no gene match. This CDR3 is CASSPILADYNEQFF. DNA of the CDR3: TGTGCCAGCTCACCAATCCTAGCGGACTACAATGAGCAGTTCTTC.

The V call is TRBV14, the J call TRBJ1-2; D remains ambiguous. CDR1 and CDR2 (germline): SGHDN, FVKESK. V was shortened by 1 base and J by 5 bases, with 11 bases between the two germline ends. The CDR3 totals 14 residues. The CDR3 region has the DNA TGTGCCAGCAGCCAAGTTCACAGCATGTATGGCTACACCTTC. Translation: CASSQVHSMYGYTF.

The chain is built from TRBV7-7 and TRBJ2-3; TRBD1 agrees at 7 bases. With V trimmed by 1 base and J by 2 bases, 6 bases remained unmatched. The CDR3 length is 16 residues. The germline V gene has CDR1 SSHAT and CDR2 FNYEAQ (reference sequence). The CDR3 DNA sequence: TGTGCCAGCAGCTTAGGAGGGGGCAGGGACACAGATACGCAGTATTTT. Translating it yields CASSLGGGRDTDTQYF.

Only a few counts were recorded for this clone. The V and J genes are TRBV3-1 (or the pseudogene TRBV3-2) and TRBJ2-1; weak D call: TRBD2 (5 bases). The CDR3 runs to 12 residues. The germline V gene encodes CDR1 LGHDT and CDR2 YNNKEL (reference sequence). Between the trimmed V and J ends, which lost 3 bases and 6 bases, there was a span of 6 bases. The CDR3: CASSHGSNEQFF. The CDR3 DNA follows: TGTGCCAGCAGCCATGGGAGCAATGAGCAGTTCTTC.